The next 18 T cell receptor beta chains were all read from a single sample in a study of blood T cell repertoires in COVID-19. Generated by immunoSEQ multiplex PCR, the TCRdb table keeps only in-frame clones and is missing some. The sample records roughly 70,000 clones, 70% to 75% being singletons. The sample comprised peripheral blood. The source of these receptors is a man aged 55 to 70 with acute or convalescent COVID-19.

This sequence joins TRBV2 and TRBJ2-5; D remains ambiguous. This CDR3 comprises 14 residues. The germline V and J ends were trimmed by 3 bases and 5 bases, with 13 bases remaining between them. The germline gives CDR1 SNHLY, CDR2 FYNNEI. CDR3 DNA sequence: TGTGCCAGCAGTGAGGAGCACTCCGGGGAGACCCAGTACTTC. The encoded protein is CASSEEHSGETQYF.

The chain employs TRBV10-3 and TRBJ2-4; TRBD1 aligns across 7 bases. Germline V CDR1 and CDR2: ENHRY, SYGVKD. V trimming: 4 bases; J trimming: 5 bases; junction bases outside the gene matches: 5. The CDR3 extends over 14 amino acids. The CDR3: CAISGGQGENIQYF. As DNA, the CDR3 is TGTGCCATCAGTGGGGGTCAGGGGGAAAACATTCAGTACTTC.

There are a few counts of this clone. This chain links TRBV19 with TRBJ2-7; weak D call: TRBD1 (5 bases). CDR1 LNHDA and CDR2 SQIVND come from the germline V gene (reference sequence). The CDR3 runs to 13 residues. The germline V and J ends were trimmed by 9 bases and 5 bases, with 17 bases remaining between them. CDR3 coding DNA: TGTGCCAGCAGCCCAGGGTGGAGAAACGAGCAGTACTTC. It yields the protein CASSPGWRNEQYF.

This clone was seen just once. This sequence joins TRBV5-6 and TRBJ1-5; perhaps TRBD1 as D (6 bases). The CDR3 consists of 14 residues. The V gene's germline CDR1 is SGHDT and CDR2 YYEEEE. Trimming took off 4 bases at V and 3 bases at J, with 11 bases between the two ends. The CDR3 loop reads CASSPTGANQPQHF. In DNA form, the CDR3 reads TGTGCCAGCAGCCCGACAGGCGCCAATCAGCCCCAGCATTTT.

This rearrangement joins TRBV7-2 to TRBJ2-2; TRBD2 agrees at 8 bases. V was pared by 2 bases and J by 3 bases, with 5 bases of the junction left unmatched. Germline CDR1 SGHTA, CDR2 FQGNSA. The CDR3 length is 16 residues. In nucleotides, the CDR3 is TGTGCCAGCAGCTTACAAGCGGGGGCAGACACCGGGGAGCTGTTTTTT. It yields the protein CASSLQAGADTGELFF. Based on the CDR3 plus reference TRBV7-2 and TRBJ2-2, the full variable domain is GAGVSQSPSNKVTEKGKDVELRCDPISGHTALYWYRQSLGQGLEFLIYFQGNSAPDKSGLPSDRFSAERTGGSVSTLTIQRTQQEDSAVYLCASSLQAGADTGELFFGEGSRLTVL.

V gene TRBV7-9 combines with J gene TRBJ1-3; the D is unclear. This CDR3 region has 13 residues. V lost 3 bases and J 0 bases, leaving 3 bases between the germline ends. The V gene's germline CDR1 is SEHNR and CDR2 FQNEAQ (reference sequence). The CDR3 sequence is CASSFRSGNTIYF. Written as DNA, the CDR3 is TGTGCCAGCAGCTTCCGCTCTGGAAACACCATATATTTT. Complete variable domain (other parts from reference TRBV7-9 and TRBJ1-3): DTGVSQNPRHKITKRGQNVTFRCDPISEHNRLYWYRQTLGQGPEFLTYFQNEAQLEKSRLLSDRFSAERPKGSFSTLEIQRTEQGDSAMYLCASSFRSGNTIYFGEGSWLTVV.

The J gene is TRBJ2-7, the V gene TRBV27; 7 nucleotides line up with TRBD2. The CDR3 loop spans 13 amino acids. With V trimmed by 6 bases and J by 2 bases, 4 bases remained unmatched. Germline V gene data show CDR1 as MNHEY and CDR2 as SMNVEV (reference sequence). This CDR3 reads CASSSSGPYEQYF. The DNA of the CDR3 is TGTGCCAGCAGCTCTAGCGGACCCTACGAGCAGTACTTC.

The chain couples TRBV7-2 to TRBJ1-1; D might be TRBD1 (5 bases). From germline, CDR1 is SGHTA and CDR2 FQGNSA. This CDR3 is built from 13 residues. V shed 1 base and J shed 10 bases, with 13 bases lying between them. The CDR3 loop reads CASSLVARVGAFF. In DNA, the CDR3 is TGTGCCAGCAGCTTAGTGGCCAGGGTAGGAGCTTTCTTT.

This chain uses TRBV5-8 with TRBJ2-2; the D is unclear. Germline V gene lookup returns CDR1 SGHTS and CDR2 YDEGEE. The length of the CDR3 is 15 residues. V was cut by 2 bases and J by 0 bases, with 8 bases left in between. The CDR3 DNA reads TGTGCCAGCAGCTTTACAGATACGAACACCGGGGAGCTGTTTTTT. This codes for CASSFTDTNTGELFF. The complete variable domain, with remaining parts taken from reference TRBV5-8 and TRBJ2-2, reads EAGVTQSPTHLIKTRGQQATLRCSPISGHTSVYWYQQALGLGLQFLLWYDEGEERNRGNFPPRFSGRQFPNYSSELNVNALELEDSALYLCASSFTDTNTGELFFGEGSRLTVL.

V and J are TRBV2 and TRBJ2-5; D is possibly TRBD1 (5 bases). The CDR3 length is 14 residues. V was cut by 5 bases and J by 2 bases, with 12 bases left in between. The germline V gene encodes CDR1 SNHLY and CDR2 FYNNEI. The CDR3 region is CASSTRQRQETQYF. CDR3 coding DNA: TGTGCCAGCAGTACCAGACAGAGACAAGAGACCCAGTACTTC. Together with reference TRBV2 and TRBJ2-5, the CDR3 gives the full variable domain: EPEVTQTPSHQVTQMGQEVILRCVPISNHLYFYWYRQILGQKVEFLVSFYNNEISEKSEIFDDQFSVERPDGSNFTLKIRSTKLEDSAMYFCASSTRQRQETQYFGPGTRLLVL.

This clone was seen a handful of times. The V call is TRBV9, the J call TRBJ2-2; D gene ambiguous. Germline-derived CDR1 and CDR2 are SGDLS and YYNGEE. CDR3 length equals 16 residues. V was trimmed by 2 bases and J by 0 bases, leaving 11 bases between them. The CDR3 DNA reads TGTGCCAGCAGCGTCGATCCGGAGACGAACACCGGGGAGCTGTTTTTT. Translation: CASSVDPETNTGELFF.

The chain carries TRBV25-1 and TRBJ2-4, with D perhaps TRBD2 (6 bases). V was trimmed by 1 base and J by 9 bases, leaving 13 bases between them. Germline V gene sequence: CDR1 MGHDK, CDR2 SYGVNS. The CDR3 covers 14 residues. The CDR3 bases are TGTGCCAGCAGTGAATCTACGGGGGAGAGCATTCAGTACTTC. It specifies CASSESTGESIQYF.

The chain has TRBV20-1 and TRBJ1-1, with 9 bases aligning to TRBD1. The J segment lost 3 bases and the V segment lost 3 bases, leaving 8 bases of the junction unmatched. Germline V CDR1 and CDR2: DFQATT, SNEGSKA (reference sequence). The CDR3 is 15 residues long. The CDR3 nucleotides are TGCAGTGCTAGTGAAACAGGGGGCGGTGACACTGAAGCTTTCTTT. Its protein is CSASETGGGDTEAFF.

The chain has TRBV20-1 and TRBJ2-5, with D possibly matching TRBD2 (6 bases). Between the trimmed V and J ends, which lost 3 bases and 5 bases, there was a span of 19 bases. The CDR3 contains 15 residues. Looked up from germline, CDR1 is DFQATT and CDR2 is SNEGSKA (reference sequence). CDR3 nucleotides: TGCAGTGCTAGTTCCACCGGGAGCCTAGGGGAGACCCAGTACTTC. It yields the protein CSASSTGSLGETQYF.

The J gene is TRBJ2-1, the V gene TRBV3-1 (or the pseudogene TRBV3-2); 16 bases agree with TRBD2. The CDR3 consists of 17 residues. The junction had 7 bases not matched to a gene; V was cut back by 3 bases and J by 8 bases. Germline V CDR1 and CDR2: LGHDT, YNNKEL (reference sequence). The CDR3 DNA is TGTGCCAGCAGCCACCCGGGACTAGCGGGAGGGCCACATGAGCAGTTCTTC. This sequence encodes CASSHPGLAGGPHEQFF.

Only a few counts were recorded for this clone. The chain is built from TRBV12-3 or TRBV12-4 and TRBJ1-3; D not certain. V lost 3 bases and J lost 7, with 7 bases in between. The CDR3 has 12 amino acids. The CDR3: CASSFEVNTIYF. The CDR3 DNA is TGTGCCAGCAGTTTTGAGGTTAACACCATATATTTT.

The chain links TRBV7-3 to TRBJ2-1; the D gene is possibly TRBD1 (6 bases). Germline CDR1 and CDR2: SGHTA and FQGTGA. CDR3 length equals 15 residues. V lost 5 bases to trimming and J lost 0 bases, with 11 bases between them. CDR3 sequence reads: CASSPGVGSYNEQFF. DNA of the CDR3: TGTGCCAGCAGCCCAGGGGTTGGCTCCTACAATGAGCAGTTCTTC. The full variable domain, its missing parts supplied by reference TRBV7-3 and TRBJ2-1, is GAGVSQTPSNKVTEKGKYVELRCDPISGHTALYWYRQSLGQGPEFLIYFQGTGAADDSGLPNDRFFAVRPEGSVSTLKIQRTERGDSAVYLCASSPGVGSYNEQFFGPGTRLTVL.

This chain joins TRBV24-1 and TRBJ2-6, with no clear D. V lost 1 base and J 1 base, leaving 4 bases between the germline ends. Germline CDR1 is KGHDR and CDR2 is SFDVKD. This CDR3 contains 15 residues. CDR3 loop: CATSDFGSGANVLTF. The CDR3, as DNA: TGTGCCACCAGTGATTTCGGTTCTGGGGCCAACGTCCTGACTTTC.